These T cell receptor beta chains were read from a single sample in a study of regulatory T cells in long-lasting Graves disease. MiXCR, applied by TCRdb to the multiplex PCR reads, yields one record per CDR3 protein. Altogether more than 450,000 distinct CDR3 sequences are present, around 12% being singletons, with the ten largest covering almost 9%. These records were also assigned to another study, of T cells in Graves' hyperthyroidism and ophthalmopathy.

Sequenced material: peripheral blood mononuclear cells (PBMCs), taken at new diagnosis, from a patient treated with antithyroid drugs. Every receptor here comes from a woman aged 25 to 39 with Graves disease. CDR3s include the opening cysteine and the closing phenylalanine or tryptophan. Each record gives: clone size, V gene, J gene, D gene, CDR3 protein, CDR3 DNA. A D gene is named only where the DNA matches it firmly. Clone size is not always given. Where it is, it says once, few, many or a class for expanded clones.

>many|TRBV30|TRBJ1-2|-
CAWTPGVARGYTF
TGTGCCTGGACTCCGGGAGTTGCGCGGGGCTACACCTTC
>few|TRBV20-1|TRBJ2-3|-
CSRRLVGEADTQYF
TGCAGTCGACGGTTGGTGGGGGAGGCAGATACGCAGTATTTT
>many|TRBV20-1|TRBJ2-7|-
CSARLVGHSYEQYF
TGCAGTGCTAGGCTCGTAGGACACTCCTACGAGCAGTACTTC
>-|TRBV30|TRBJ1-2|TRBD1
CAWTNRGLSYGYTF
TGTGCCTGGACGAACAGGGGGCTCAGCTATGGCTACACCTTC
>many|TRBV12-3/TRBV12-4|TRBJ1-5|-
CASSLGDSPQPQHF
TGTGCCAGCAGCCTGGGAGACAGTCCTCAGCCCCAGCATTTT
>many|TRBV30|TRBJ2-1|TRBD2
CAWGTSGSNEQFF
TGTGCCTGGGGGACTAGCGGGAGCAATGAGCAGTTCTTC
>few|TRBV24-1|TRBJ2-2|TRBD1
CATGSRTGNTGELFF
TGTGCCACCGGCAGCCGGACAGGGAACACCGGGGAGCTGTTTTTT
>many|TRBV5-4|TRBJ2-7|-
CASSSDPASYEQYF
TGTGCCAGCAGCTCCGACCCTGCCTCCTACGAGCAGTACTTC
>many|TRBV27|TRBJ2-3|-
CASMILATDTQYF
TGTGCCAGCATGATTTTGGCCACAGATACGCAGTATTTT
>-|TRBV9|TRBJ2-3|-
CASSVETSFEVSTDTQYF
TGTGCCAGCAGCGTAGAAACTAGCTTCGAGGTTAGCACAGATACGCAGTATTTT
>-|TRBV24-1|TRBJ2-1|TRBD2
CATSDPGTMPGEQFF
TGTGCCACCAGTGACCCAGGGACTATGCCCGGTGAGCAGTTCTTC
>few|TRBV28|TRBJ2-2|TRBD1
CASSRRTGGATGELFF
TGTGCCAGCAGCCGACGGACAGGGGGCGCCACCGGGGAGCTGTTTTTT
>many|TRBV7-8|TRBJ2-1|TRBD2
CASIPGGVLHEQFF
TGTGCCAGCATCCCGGGGGGGGTGTTGCATGAGCAGTTCTTC
>-|TRBV10-3|TRBJ2-7|-
CAIREAGTSRRYEQYF
TGTGCCATCAGAGAGGCTGGGACCTCGAGGAGGTACGAGCAGTACTTC
>few|TRBV10-2|TRBJ1-5|TRBD1
CASSAQGLSSQPQHF
TGCGCCAGCAGTGCACAGGGGCTGTCCTCTCAGCCCCAGCATTTT
>many|TRBV19|TRBJ2-5|-
CASSTREETQYF
TGTGCCAGTAGTACAAGAGAGGAGACCCAGTACTTC
>-|TRBV30|TRBJ2-5|-
CAWGGSGGETQYF
TGTGCCTGGGGGGGATCAGGGGGGGAGACCCAGTACTTC
>few|TRBV25-1|TRBJ2-5|-
CASSGPLGVETQYF
TGTGCCAGCAGTGGACCGTTGGGAGTAGAGACCCAGTACTTC
>many|TRBV18|TRBJ2-3|-
CASSPPSGRDTQYF
TGTGCCAGCTCACCACCGTCAGGGAGGGATACGCAGTATTTT
>-|TRBV29-1|TRBJ2-7|-
CSVEDPGYEQYF
TGCAGCGTTGAAGATCCGGGCTACGAGCAGTACTTC
>many|TRBV20-1|TRBJ2-1|TRBD1
CSARVPRQGYNEQFF
TGCAGTGCTAGAGTACCCCGACAGGGCTACAATGAGCAGTTCTTC
>few|TRBV6-1|TRBJ1-2|-
CASSNNREGYTF
TGTGCCAGCAGTAATAACAGGGAGGGCTACACCTTC
>many|TRBV3-1|TRBJ2-1|TRBD2
CASSLNPGLAEYNEQFF
TGTGCCAGCAGCCTCAATCCGGGACTAGCGGAGTACAATGAGCAGTTCTTC
>many|TRBV20-1|TRBJ2-3|TRBD2
CSASGLAAQYF
TGCAGTGCTAGTGGACTAGCCGCGCAGTATTTT
>few|TRBV15|TRBJ2-2|TRBD1
CATSGTRDRVFPGGELFF
TGTGCCACCAGCGGGACCCGGGACAGGGTTTTCCCGGGCGGGGAGCTGTTTTTT
>many|TRBV7-2|TRBJ2-7|-
CASSFSRTGYEQYF
TGTGCCAGCAGCTTTTCCAGGACCGGCTACGAGCAGTACTTC
>many|TRBV6-2/TRBV6-3|TRBJ1-1|-
CASSYSGRSAQAFF
TGTGCCAGCAGTTACTCGGGGAGGTCTGCGCAAGCTTTCTTT
>many|TRBV28|TRBJ1-1|-
CASSFWGANTEAFF
TGTGCCAGCAGTTTTTGGGGTGCGAACACTGAAGCTTTCTTT
>many|TRBV18|TRBJ1-1|TRBD1
CASSSQGAGTNTEAFF
TGTGCCAGCTCGAGTCAGGGGGCCGGGACGAACACTGAAGCTTTCTTT
>few|TRBV7-9|TRBJ2-2|-
CASTPSGAEWTGELFF
TGTGCCAGCACCCCATCAGGGGCAGAATGGACCGGGGAGCTGTTTTTT
>-|TRBV9|TRBJ2-3|TRBD2
CASSVLAGVELGDTQYF
TGTGCCAGCAGCGTTCTAGCGGGAGTTGAACTAGGGGATACGCAGTATTTT
>few|TRBV30|TRBJ1-2|TRBD1
CAWSSGTAYPIGYTF
TGTGCCTGGAGTTCCGGGACAGCATATCCTATTGGCTACACCTTC
>many|TRBV9|TRBJ2-1|TRBD1
CASSPPGQGYNEQFF
TGTGCCAGCAGTCCGCCGGGACAGGGTTACAATGAGCAGTTCTTC
>few|TRBV7-3|TRBJ1-6|-
CASSLLSRGGNSPLHF
TGTGCCAGCAGCTTATTAAGCAGGGGAGGAAATTCACCCCTCCACTTT
>-|TRBV5-1|TRBJ2-5|TRBD2
CASNGKASGTVETQYF
TGCGCCAGCAATGGGAAAGCTAGCGGGACAGTCGAGACCCAGTACTTC
>many|TRBV3-1|TRBJ2-1|-
CASSLTTGSRPFF
TGTGCCAGCAGCCTGACAACAGGGAGCAGACCTTTCTTC
>-|TRBV11-2|TRBJ2-3|-
CASSPPFSPDTQYF
TGTGCCAGCAGTCCCCCCTTCTCTCCGGATACGCAGTATTTT
>few|TRBV25-1|TRBJ1-4|TRBD1
CASSEWDRGAFEKLFF
TGTGCCAGCAGTGAATGGGACAGGGGAGCGTTCGAAAAACTGTTTTTT
>-|TRBV24-1|TRBJ2-3|TRBD2
CATSDWRGGTSTDTQYF
TGTGCCACCAGTGATTGGCGGGGAGGGACTAGCACAGATACGCAGTATTTT
>many|TRBV11-2|TRBJ2-3|TRBD2
CASSLIGTSGSGTDTQYF
TGTGCCAGCAGCTTAATCGGGACTAGCGGGAGTGGCACAGATACGCAGTATTTT
>few|TRBV18|TRBJ2-1|-
CASSAIDEQFF
TGTGCCAGCTCGGCTATAGATGAGCAGTTCTTC
>-|TRBV6-1|TRBJ2-5|TRBD1
CASVDRTQETQYF
TGTGCCAGCGTGGACAGGACACAAGAGACCCAGTACTTC
>many|TRBV28|TRBJ2-1|TRBD2
CASTLPGGSNEQFF
TGTGCCAGCACCCTTCCGGGAGGTAGTAATGAGCAGTTCTTC
>-|TRBV30|TRBJ1-2|-
CASEGRGLYGYTF
TGTGCCTCCGAGGGTAGGGGGTTATATGGCTACACCTTC
>-|TRBV13|TRBJ2-7|-
CASSPRGPGPYEQYF
TGTGCCAGCAGCCCCCGGGGTCCCGGACCTTACGAGCAGTACTTC
>many|TRBV7-9|TRBJ2-3|-
CASSSHGTTQDTQYF
TGTGCCAGCAGCTCCCACGGGACGACCCAAGATACGCAGTATTTT
>few|TRBV19|TRBJ2-1|-
CASRRLASNYNEQFF
TGTGCCAGCCGCCGGCTAGCGTCGAATTACAATGAGCAGTTCTTC
>many|TRBV10-3|TRBJ2-7|-
CAISGSGRLPATSSYEQYF
TGTGCCATCAGTGGTTCGGGACGTCTTCCAGCCACGAGCTCCTACGAGCAGTACTTC